The clone carrying this TCR beta chain has a handful of counts. The conserved phenylalanine or tryptophan normally closing the CDR3 is absent here, so this likely arose from a read error. TCRdb re-derived calls from the 5' RACE reads in MiXCR, one entry per CDR3 protein. The data contain nearly 55,000 distinct CDR3 sequences, around 25% of them singletons. The sequenced sample was tumor-infiltrating naive CD4+ T cells sorted from the breast tumor. The subset denotes: naive CD4+ T cells, CD4+CD45RA+CD25-. This receptor was obtained from a female donor with breast cancer.

CDR3 sequence reads: CATRDSSSPLHS. CDR3 DNA sequence: TGTGCCACCAGGGACAGCAGCTCACCCCTCCACTCT. The chain recombines TRBV6-6 with TRBJ1-6; 7 positions agree with TRBD1. The junction had 7 bases not matched to a gene; V was cut back by 10 bases and J by 10 bases. The CDR3 is made up of 12 amino acids. Germline V gives CDR1 MNHNY, CDR2 SVGAGI (reference sequence).